The 22 T cell receptor beta chains given below trace back to one sample, sequenced in a study of blood T cell repertoires in COVID-19. This table comes from immunoSEQ multiplex PCR, and its TCRdb copy is limited to in-frame clones, with some not included. Here the sample spans tens of thousands of clones, roughly 80% being singletons. The sample was peripheral blood. The receptor set was obtained from a man between 65 and 85 years old with acute or convalescent COVID-19.

The genes are TRBV21-1 and TRBJ1-5; TRBD1 is taken as the D call from the table, unchecked against the DNA. TRBV21-1 has pseudogene status. The length of the CDR3 is 15 residues. The chain's CDR3 is CASSKPGQINQPQHF. The CDR3 nucleotides are TGTGCCAGCAGCAAACCGGGACAGATTAATCAGCCCCAGCATTTT.

The chain is built from TRBV18 and TRBJ2-1; weak D call: TRBD2 (5 bases). Germline V gene data show CDR1 as KGHSH and CDR2 as LQKENI. V was trimmed by 4 bases and J by 7 bases, leaving 11 bases between them. CDR3 length: 13 residues. CDR3 DNA: TGTGCCAGCTCACAACTAGTTAGGAATGAGCAGTTCTTC. Translated, it gives CASSQLVRNEQFF.

J is TRBJ1-4 and V is TRBV5-1; maybe TRBD1 (6 bases). Germline lookup yields CDR1 SGHRS and CDR2 YFSETQ. V gave up 4 bases and J gave up 0 bases, with 16 bases separating them. This CDR3 comprises 17 residues. CDR3: CASSPYGGASTNEKLFF. In DNA form, the CDR3 reads TGCGCCAGCAGCCCATACGGGGGGGCGTCAACTAATGAAAAACTGTTTTTT.

The chain links TRBV6-2 or TRBV6-3 to TRBJ2-7, with 9 nucleotides matching TRBD1. After removal of 3 bases from V and 5 bases from J, the junction contained 8 bases not matched to a gene. Germline V gene lookup returns CDR1 MNHEY and CDR2 SVGEGT. The CDR3 is made up of 15 amino acids. The CDR3 loop is CASSYGDRGLDEQYF. The CDR3 nucleotides read TGTGCCAGCAGTTATGGTGACAGGGGGTTGGACGAGCAGTACTTC.

The chain couples TRBV27 to TRBJ2-3; D is uncertain. There are 15 residues in the CDR3. The V end lost 5 bases, the J end lost 2 bases, and 14 bases lay between the germline ends. Germline loops: CDR1 MNHEY, CDR2 SMNVEV (reference sequence). The CDR3 loop is CASSLSQLYTDTQYF. CDR3 in DNA: TGTGCCAGCAGTCTTTCGCAACTCTACACAGATACGCAGTATTTT.

Concerning this clone itself: One junction end does not reproduce the germline sequence, and a read error may be involved. The CDR3 region is CASGSPGTGFTF. CDR3 DNA: TGTGCTAGTGGTTCACCTGGGACAGGCTTCACCTTC. J is TRBJ1-2 and V is TRBV12-5; 8 bases agree with TRBD1. Per germline, CDR1 LGHNT and CDR2 FRNRAP. This CDR3 is 12 amino acids long.

The V gene is TRBV9, the J gene TRBJ2-3; D may be TRBD2 (6 bases). The CDR3 contains 15 residues. Germline lookup yields CDR1 SGDLS and CDR2 YYNGEE. With 1 base removed from V and 6 bases from J, the gap between germline ends came to 15 bases. The CDR3 loop is CASSVSGSPADTQYF. CDR3 DNA sequence: TGTGCCAGCAGCGTAAGCGGGTCTCCAGCCGATACGCAGTATTTT.

The rearrangement joins TRBV18 to TRBJ1-4; 7 bases align to TRBD1. This CDR3 is built from 16 residues. The germline V gene encodes CDR1 KGHSH and CDR2 LQKENI. The J segment lost 6 bases and the V segment lost 1 base, leaving 8 bases of the junction unmatched. CDR3 in DNA: TGTGCCAGCTCACCACAGCGGGCAGGGGGGCATGAAAAACTGTTTTTT. This translates into CASSPQRAGGHEKLFF. Filled out from reference TRBV18 and TRBJ1-4, the complete variable domain reads NAGVMQNPRHLVRRRGQEARLRCSPMKGHSHVYWYRQLPEEGLKFMVYLQKENIIDESGMPKERFSAEFPKEGPSILRIQQVVRGDSAAYFCASSPQRAGGHEKLFFGSGTQLSVL.

This sequence joins TRBV5-1 and TRBJ1-4, with D perhaps matching TRBD1 (6 bases). The germline V gene encodes CDR1 SGHRS and CDR2 YFSETQ. This CDR3 region has 15 residues. Trimming removed 6 bases from V and 0 bases from J, with 12 bases in between. The CDR3 DNA reads as TGCGCCAGCACCTCGGGACAAGCAACTAATGAAAAACTGTTTTTT. Translating gives CASTSGQATNEKLFF.

The chain joins TRBV19 to TRBJ1-6, with D uncertain. The germline CDR1 and CDR2 sequences are LNHDA and SQIVND (reference sequence). The CDR3 contains 14 residues. Trimming shortened V by 6 bases and J by 4 bases, and 10 bases separated the two germline ends. CDR3 sequence: CASSPTEYNSPLHF. The DNA for the CDR3 is TGTGCCAGTAGCCCGACTGAATATAATTCACCCCTCCACTTT.

The J gene is TRBJ2-1, the V gene TRBV11-2, with D tentatively TRBD1 (7 bases). V was pared by 1 base and J by 5 bases, with 15 bases between. Germline CDR1 SGHAT, CDR2 FQNNGV. There are 16 residues in the CDR3. CDR3 loop: CASSLGSQGGHNEQFF. DNA for the CDR3: TGTGCCAGCAGCTTAGGATCCCAGGGGGGCCACAATGAGCAGTTCTTC.

V gene TRBV7-7 combines with J gene TRBJ1-4; 8 bases are a match to TRBD1. V dropped 1 base and J dropped 8; count of bases not matched to a gene: 12. From germline, CDR1 is SSHAT and CDR2 FNYEAQ (reference sequence). This CDR3 spans 17 amino acids. The CDR3 spells CASSLDVWTGTWEKLFF. In nucleotides, the CDR3 is TGTGCCAGCAGCTTAGATGTGTGGACAGGGACTTGGGAAAAACTGTTTTTT.

The gene calls are TRBV5-4 and TRBJ2-7; 7 nucleotides line up with TRBD1. V trimming: 0 bases; J trimming: 7 bases; junction bases outside the gene matches: 10. Germline assignment: CDR1 SGHNT and CDR2 YYREEE (reference sequence). The CDR3 sequence is 15 residues long. This chain's CDR3 is CASSLEGTATSEQYF. CDR3 nucleotide sequence: TGTGCCAGCAGCTTGGAGGGGACAGCCACGAGTGAGCAGTACTTC.

The chain is built from TRBV29-1 and TRBJ2-3; 8 nucleotides line up with TRBD1. Trimming cost V 6 bases and J 2 bases; bases outside gene matches: 7. This CDR3 is 14 amino acids long. CDR1 is SQVTM and CDR2 is ANQGSEA in the germline V gene. The CDR3 coding sequence is TGCAGCGTCGTGACAGGGGAACCCACAGATACGCAGTATTTT. Translation gives CSVVTGEPTDTQYF.

This clone occurred a few times. The rearrangement uses TRBV7-8 and TRBJ1-2; D is unclear. Germline-derived CDR1 and CDR2 are SGHVS and FQNEAQ. The CDR3 sequence is 13 residues long. Trimming removed 1 base from V and 4 bases from J, with 7 bases in between. The CDR3 DNA reads TGTGCCAGCAGCTTAGGAGGAGGCTATGGCTACACCTTC. This translates into CASSLGGGYGYTF. The whole variable domain, remainder taken from reference TRBV7-8 and TRBJ1-2, is GAGVSQSPRYKVAKRGQDVALRCDPISGHVSLFWYQQALGQGPEFLTYFQNEAQLDKSGLPSDRFFAERPEGSVSTLKIQRTQQEDSAVYLCASSLGGGYGYTFGSGTRLTVV.

The chain combines TRBV19 with TRBJ1-5; no clear D gene. Germline V gene sequence: CDR1 LNHDA, CDR2 SQIVND (reference sequence). CDR3 size: 15 residues. The V and J ends lost 6 bases and 0 bases respectively, with 12 bases between them. For the CDR3, the DNA is TGTGCCAGTAGATACAACAGTGATAGCAATCAGCCCCAGCATTTT. Amino acids: CASRYNSDSNQPQHF.

CDR3 in amino acids: CASSFGGRTDTQYF. The DNA of the CDR3 is TGTGCCAGCAGCTTCGGGGGTAGGACAGATACGCAGTATTTT. The J gene is TRBJ2-3, the V gene TRBV11-3; D perhaps matches TRBD2 (6 bases). V lost 3 bases and J 3 bases, leaving 10 bases between the germline ends. The CDR3 runs 14 residues. Germline CDR1 SGHNT, CDR2 YENEEA.

This chain links TRBV11-2 with TRBJ1-1, with D tentatively TRBD1 (6 bases). From germline, CDR1 is SGHAT and CDR2 FQNNGV. The CDR3 consists of 15 residues. V lost 5 bases and J lost 0, with 13 bases in between. The CDR3 sequence: CASSPRQAVNTEAFF. The CDR3 DNA reads TGTGCCAGCAGCCCCCGACAGGCCGTGAACACTGAAGCTTTCTTT.

The rearrangement uses TRBV5-5 and TRBJ2-1; 8 bases line up with TRBD1. The CDR3 contains 15 residues. Germline CDR1 is SGHKS and CDR2 is YYEKEE (reference sequence). V dropped 5 bases and J dropped 2; count of bases not matched to a gene: 6. As DNA, the CDR3 is TGTGCCAGCAGGGACAGGGAGAAAACCTACAATGAGCAGTTCTTC. Protein product: CASRDREKTYNEQFF.

The rearrangement joins TRBV19 to TRBJ2-2; D is possibly TRBD1 (5 bases). The V and J ends lost 7 bases and 6 bases respectively, with 15 bases between them. This CDR3 is built from 14 residues. Germline V gives CDR1 LNHDA, CDR2 SQIVND (reference sequence). The CDR3 is CASTIPGHPGELFF. The CDR3 DNA sequence: TGTGCCAGTACCATCCCCGGACATCCCGGGGAGCTGTTTTTT. Drawing the rest from reference TRBV19 and TRBJ2-2, the complete variable domain is DGGITQSPKYLFRKEGQNVTLSCEQNLNHDAMYWYRQDPGQGLRLIYYSQIVNDFQKGDIAEGYSVSREKKESFPLTVTSAQKNPTAFYLCASTIPGHPGELFFGEGSRLTVL.

The gene calls are TRBV5-1 and TRBJ2-3, with D possibly being TRBD1 (6 bases). CDR1 and CDR2 from the germline V gene are SGHRS and YFSETQ. CDR3 length equals 15 residues. The V end was cut by 4 bases, the J end by 2 bases, with 14 bases between. As DNA, the CDR3 is TGCGCCAGCAGCCTGTACGGACAGACCACAGATACGCAGTATTTT. It is translated as CASSLYGQTTDTQYF.

V gene TRBV27 combines with J gene TRBJ1-2; 8 nucleotides agree with TRBD1. The V gene's germline CDR1 is MNHEY and CDR2 SMNVEV (reference sequence). With V trimmed by 4 bases and J by 2 bases, 9 bases remained unmatched. The length of the CDR3 is 16 residues. The DNA for the CDR3 is TGTGCCAGCAGTTCCGCCAGGCAGGGGGCAAACTATGGCTACACCTTC. It encodes CASSSARQGANYGYTF.